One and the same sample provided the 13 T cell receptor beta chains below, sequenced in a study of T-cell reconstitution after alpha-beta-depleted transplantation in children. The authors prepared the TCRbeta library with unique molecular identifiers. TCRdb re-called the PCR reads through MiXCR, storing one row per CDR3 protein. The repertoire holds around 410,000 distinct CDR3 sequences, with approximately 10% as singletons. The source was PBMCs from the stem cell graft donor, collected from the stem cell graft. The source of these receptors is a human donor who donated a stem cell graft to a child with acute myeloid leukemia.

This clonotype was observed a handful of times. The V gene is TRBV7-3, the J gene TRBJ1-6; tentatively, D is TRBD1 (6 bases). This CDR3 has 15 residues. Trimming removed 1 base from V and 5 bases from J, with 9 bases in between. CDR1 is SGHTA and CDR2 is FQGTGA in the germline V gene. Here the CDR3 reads CASSLKSGDNSPLHF. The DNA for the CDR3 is TGTGCCAGCAGCTTAAAGTCAGGGGATAATTCACCCCTCCACTTT.

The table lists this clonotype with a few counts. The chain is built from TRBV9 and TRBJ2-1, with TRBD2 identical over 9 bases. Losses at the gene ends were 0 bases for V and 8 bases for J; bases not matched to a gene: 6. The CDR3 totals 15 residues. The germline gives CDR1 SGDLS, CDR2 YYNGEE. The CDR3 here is CASSVDAGGPYEQFF. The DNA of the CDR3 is TGTGCCAGCAGCGTAGACGCGGGGGGGCCCTATGAGCAGTTCTTC.

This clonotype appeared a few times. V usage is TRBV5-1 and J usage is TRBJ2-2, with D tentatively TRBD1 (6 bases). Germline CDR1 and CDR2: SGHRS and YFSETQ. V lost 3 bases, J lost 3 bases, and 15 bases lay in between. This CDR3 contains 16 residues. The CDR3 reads CASSSSGTQYTGELFF. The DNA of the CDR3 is TGCGCCAGCAGCTCATCCGGGACACAGTACACCGGGGAGCTGTTTTTT.

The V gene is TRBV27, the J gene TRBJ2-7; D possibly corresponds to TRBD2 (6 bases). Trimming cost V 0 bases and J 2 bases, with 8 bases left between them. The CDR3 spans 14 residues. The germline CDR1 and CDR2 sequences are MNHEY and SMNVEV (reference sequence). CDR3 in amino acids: CASSLSASAYEQYF. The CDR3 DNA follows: TGTGCCAGCAGTTTATCGGCTAGCGCCTACGAGCAGTACTTC.

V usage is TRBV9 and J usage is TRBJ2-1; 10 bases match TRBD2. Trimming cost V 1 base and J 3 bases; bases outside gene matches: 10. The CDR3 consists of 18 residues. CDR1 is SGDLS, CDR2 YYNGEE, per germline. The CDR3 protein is CASSVPPLAGVDYNEQFF. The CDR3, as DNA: TGTGCCAGCAGCGTACCCCCCCTAGCGGGAGTGGACTACAATGAGCAGTTCTTC.

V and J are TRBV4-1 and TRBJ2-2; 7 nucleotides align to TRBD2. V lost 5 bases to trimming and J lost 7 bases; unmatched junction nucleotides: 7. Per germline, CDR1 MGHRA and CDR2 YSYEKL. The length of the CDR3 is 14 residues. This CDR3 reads CASSRAGVSGELFF. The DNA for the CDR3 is TGCGCCAGCAGCAGGGCGGGAGTGAGCGGGGAGCTGTTTTTT.

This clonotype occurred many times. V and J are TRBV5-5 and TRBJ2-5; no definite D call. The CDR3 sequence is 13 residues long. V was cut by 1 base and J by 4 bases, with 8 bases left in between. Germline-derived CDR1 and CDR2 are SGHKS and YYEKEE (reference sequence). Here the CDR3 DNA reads TGTGCCAGCAGCTTGTGGGTCCCAGAGACCCAGTACTTC. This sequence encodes CASSLWVPETQYF.

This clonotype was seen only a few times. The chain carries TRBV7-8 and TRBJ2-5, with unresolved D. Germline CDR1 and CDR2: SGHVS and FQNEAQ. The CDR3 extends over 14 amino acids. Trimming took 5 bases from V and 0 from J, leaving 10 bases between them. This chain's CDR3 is CASSQRPDQETQYF. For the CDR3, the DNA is TGTGCCAGCAGCCAGAGACCGGACCAAGAGACCCAGTACTTC. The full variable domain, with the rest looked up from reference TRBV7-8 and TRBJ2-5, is GAGVSQSPRYKVAKRGQDVALRCDPISGHVSLFWYQQALGQGPEFLTYFQNEAQLDKSGLPSDRFFAERPEGSVSTLKIQRTQQEDSAVYLCASSQRPDQETQYFGPGTRLLVL.

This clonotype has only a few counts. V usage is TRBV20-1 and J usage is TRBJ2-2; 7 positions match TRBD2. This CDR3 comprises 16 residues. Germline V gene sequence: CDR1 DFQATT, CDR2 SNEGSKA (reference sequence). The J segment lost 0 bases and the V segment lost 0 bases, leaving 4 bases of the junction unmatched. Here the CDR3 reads CSARDFSGTNTGELFF. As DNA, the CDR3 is TGCAGTGCTAGAGATTTCAGCGGGACGAACACCGGGGAGCTGTTTTTT.

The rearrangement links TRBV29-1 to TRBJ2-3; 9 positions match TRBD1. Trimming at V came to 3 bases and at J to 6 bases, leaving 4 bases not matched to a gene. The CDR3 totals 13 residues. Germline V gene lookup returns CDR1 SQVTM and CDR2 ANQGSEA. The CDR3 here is CSVEGQGMDTQYF. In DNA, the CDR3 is TGCAGCGTTGAGGGACAGGGTATGGATACGCAGTATTTT.

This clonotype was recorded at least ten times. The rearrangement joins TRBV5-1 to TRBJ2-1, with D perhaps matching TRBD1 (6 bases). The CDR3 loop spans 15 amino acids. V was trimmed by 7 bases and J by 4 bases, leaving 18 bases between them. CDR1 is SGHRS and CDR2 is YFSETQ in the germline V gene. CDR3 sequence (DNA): TGCGCCAGCGGGAATTCAGGGGCTAGATACAATGAGCAGTTCTTC. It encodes CASGNSGARYNEQFF.

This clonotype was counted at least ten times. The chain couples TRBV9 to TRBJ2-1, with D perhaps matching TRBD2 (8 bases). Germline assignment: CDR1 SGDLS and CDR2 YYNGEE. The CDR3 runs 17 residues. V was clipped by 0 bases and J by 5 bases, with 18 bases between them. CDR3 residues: CASSVEGGGGPNNEQFF. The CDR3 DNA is TGTGCCAGCAGCGTAGAAGGGGGCGGGGGGCCGAACAATGAGCAGTTCTTC.

The CDR3 loop reads CSAAAGGGDTQYF. CDR3 nucleotide sequence: TGCAGTGCGGCCGCGGGGGGAGGGGATACGCAGTATTTT. V usage is TRBV20-1 and J usage is TRBJ2-3, with 8 bases lining up with TRBD2. Unmatched junction bases numbered 8, after V lost 6 bases and J lost 6 bases. This CDR3 contains 13 residues. In germline, CDR1 is DFQATT, CDR2 SNEGSKA (reference sequence).